This T cell receptor beta chain originates from a study of cytomegalovirus exposure and HLA in healthy donors. Study outcomes and limitations: Cytomegalovirus association was listed for around 170 TCR beta chains. The authors considered a cluster of highly shared sequence variants likely to be a sequencing artifact.

Concerning this clone: The antigen remains unidentified.

The CDR3 has 13 amino acids. Germline V gene data show CDR1 as SGHRS and CDR2 as YFSETQ. Trimming removed 1 base at V and 7 bases at J, with 8 bases between. PCR primers comprised 60 Vbeta and 13 Jbeta primers. The table came from immunoSEQ multiplex PCR; TCRdb's copy has only in-frame clones and leaves some out. The table records about 160,000 clones, 65% to 85% of them present only once. The chain is built from TRBV5-1 and TRBJ1-4; a weak D match, TRBD1 (5 bases). The receptor was derived from a woman aged 45-65 years in good health and CMV-seropositive. The specimen sequenced was PBMCs. Written as DNA, the CDR3 is TGCGCCAGCAGCTTGCAGGGTTCTGAAAAACTGTTTTTT. Its translation is CASSLQGSEKLFF.